This T cell receptor beta chain was identified during a study of regulatory T cells in long-lasting Graves disease (TCRdb year 2021). Study-wide context: Persistent Graves' disease meant more than 5 years of antithyroid drug treatment with TSH receptor autoantibodies that stayed positive. This study used TCR sequencing and RNA sequencing of peripheral blood to compare persistent Graves' disease patients against newly diagnosed Graves' disease patients. Persistent Graves' disease patients in the clinical cohort had taken antithyroid drugs for 8 to 12 years on average. TCR sequencing covered approximately 13 persistent and roughly 20 newly diagnosed Graves' disease patients, some 35 samples in total. The study took place in China and was registered as a clinical trial.

The CDR3 goes from the cysteine to the phenylalanine over 17 residues. The read is trimmed to its CDR3 DNA, 51 bases read in frame from base 1. For CDR1 and CDR2, the germline V gene (reference sequence) lists SGHKS and YYEKEE. The sample's time point label is to be understood as: persistent/refractory GD, antithyroid drugs over 5 years with positive TRAb. RNA was extracted from PBMCs in TRIzol for both TCR sequencing and RNA sequencing. The diagnosis of Graves' disease was made according to American Thyroid Association guidelines. Patients were recruited from an endocrinology department in Xi'an, China. Each patient gave roughly 8.4 milliliters of peripheral blood, collected in an EDTA anticoagulant tube. Ficoll Paque Plus density gradient separation was used to isolate PBMCs, and no further T cell sorting was done. An Agilent 2100 Bioanalyzer and agarose gel were used to check RNA quality, while a NanoDrop 2000 measured RNA concentration.

Regarding this clonotype: The antigen it recognizes is unknown. A read error may account for a junction end that differs from germline.

Results and caveats for the whole study, not just this receptor: The authors acknowledged the small sample size as a limitation that may reduce accuracy. Peripheral blood alone was examined, since thyroid tissue, which constituted the primary lesion, could not be accessed. Sequencing and analysis were limited to the TCR beta chain. Lower TCR Shannon entropy and fewer highly expanded clones were observed in persistent Graves' disease patients than in newly diagnosed patients, which suggested clonal expansion. Persistent disease showed preferential use of TRBV28, TRBJ1-2 and TRBJ2-5, whereas newly diagnosed disease favored TRBV20-1 and TRBJ2-1. Patients with persistent disease shared more public clonotypes (around 2,500) than newly diagnosed patients did (about 1,000).

Library creation used multiplex PCR. For sequencing, an Illumina HiSeq 4000 was employed. CDR3 regions were amplified by Arm-PCR with iRepertoire HTBI primers to construct TCR beta libraries. Gel purification was performed on PCR products prior to sequencing. The study's own analysis went as follows. Gene usage analysis of CDR3 amino acid clonotypes relied on the 55 to 80 TRBV and about 13 TRBJ segments identified across samples. COPE and FqMerger were used to merge the filtered high-quality paired reads into contigs. Contigs were aligned with BLAST to IMGT TRBV, TRBD and TRBJ reference genes, and CDR3 was defined per IMGT. Any clonotype with a frequency above 0.1% was counted as a highly expanded clone. Shannon entropy served as the measure of repertoire diversity, while the Gini coefficient captured V-J evenness. A clonotype found in more than one individual was treated as public. Using fastp at Q25 and MiXCR, TCRdb reprocessed the public reads and kept productive beta chains. Every distinct CDR3 protein forms one entry, paired with its most common genes and DNA. The V and J calls reflect TCRdb's pipeline rather than the authors' work. In all, the sample holds about 290,000 distinct CDR3 sequences, and around a fifth of those were seen once. Roughly three fifths of the sample lies in the top ten.

This sample comprised peripheral blood mononuclear cells (PBMCs), obtained when the disease was refractory, from a patient treated with antithyroid drugs. Recombination linked TRBV5-5 to TRBJ2-1; TRBD2 could be the D gene, as 6 bases match. The sequence derives from a female donor with Graves disease. The CDR3 protein is CASSMGGPGSSYNEQFF. The bases are TGCGCCAGCAGCATGGGGGGTCCGGGGTCGTCCTACAATGAGCAGTTCTTC. This CDR3, with the reference TRBV5-5 and TRBJ2-1 proteins standing in past its ends, gives the full variable domain DAGVTQSPTHLIKTRGQQVTLRCSPISGHKSVSWYQQVLGQGPQFIFQYYEKEERGRGNFPDRFSARQFPNYSSELNVNALLLGDSALYLCASSMGGPGSSYNEQFFGPGTRLTVL.